This is a list of T cell receptor beta chains from one sample in a study of blood T cell repertoires in COVID-19. The data were produced by immunoSEQ multiplex PCR, yet TCRdb's version contains in-frame clones alone and is incomplete. Among roughly 250,000 clones listed, 65% to 90% were seen once. The sequenced sample was peripheral blood. These receptors were collected from a woman in her 50s with acute or convalescent COVID-19. CDR3s include the opening cysteine and the closing phenylalanine or tryptophan. Each record gives: V gene, D gene, J gene, CDR3 protein. D genes are given only for firm matches.

TRBV7-9	TRBD1	TRBJ1-1	CASSLEGTGVTEAFF
TRBV7-3	.	TRBJ2-3	CASSQTSEDTDTQYF
TRBV19	TRBD1	TRBJ1-3	CASSGTGATIYF
TRBV29-1	.	TRBJ1-2	CSAITGQGTGYTF
TRBV7-9	TRBD1	TRBJ1-6	CASSRQGASNSPLHF
TRBV20-1	.	TRBJ1-3	CSASGQGNTIYF
TRBV6-5	TRBD1	TRBJ1-6	CASSFTDRGDNSPLHF
TRBV6-6	.	TRBJ1-5	CASSYPPGNNQPQHF
TRBV12-3/TRBV12-4	TRBD1	TRBJ1-5	CASSLTGSQPQHF
TRBV5-1	.	TRBJ1-4	CASSPLRGEKLFF
TRBV6-2/TRBV6-3	.	TRBJ2-2	CASSSVGQISGELFF